This T cell receptor (beta chain) stems from a study of blood T cells in healthy people across ages. The study's findings and limits: Without sorted subsets, naive and antigen-experienced compartments could not be conclusively compared.

Trimming shortened V by 2 bases and J by 0 bases, and 4 bases separated the two germline ends. The CDR3 totals 13 residues. The V gene's germline CDR1 is SGHTA and CDR2 FQGTGA. This clonotype was detected only a few times. Its antigen is currently unknown. With a J-beta primer mix and a sample-barcoded 5' primer, a second PCR ran roughly 6 to 11 cycles. TCRdb independently ran MiXCR on the 5' RACE reads; one entry per CDR3 protein. This table has hundreds of thousands of distinct CDR3 sequences, approximately 50% appearing once. Each of the donors had 8 to 10 milliliters of peripheral blood drawn into EDTA-treated Vacutainer tubes.

The sample consisted of blood. The V gene is TRBV7-3, the J gene TRBJ1-1, with D unclear. The TCR comes from a woman in her sixties or seventies in good health. CDR3 DNA sequence: TGTGCCAGCAGCTTATCTGTGAACACTGAAGCTTTCTTT. Protein: CASSLSVNTEAFF. Full variable domain (rest looked up from reference TRBV7-3 and TRBJ1-1): GAGVSQTPSNKVTEKGKYVELRCDPISGHTALYWYRQSLGQGPEFLIYFQGTGAADDSGLPNDRFFAVRPEGSVSTLKIQRTERGDSAVYLCASSLSVNTEAFFGQGTRLTVV.